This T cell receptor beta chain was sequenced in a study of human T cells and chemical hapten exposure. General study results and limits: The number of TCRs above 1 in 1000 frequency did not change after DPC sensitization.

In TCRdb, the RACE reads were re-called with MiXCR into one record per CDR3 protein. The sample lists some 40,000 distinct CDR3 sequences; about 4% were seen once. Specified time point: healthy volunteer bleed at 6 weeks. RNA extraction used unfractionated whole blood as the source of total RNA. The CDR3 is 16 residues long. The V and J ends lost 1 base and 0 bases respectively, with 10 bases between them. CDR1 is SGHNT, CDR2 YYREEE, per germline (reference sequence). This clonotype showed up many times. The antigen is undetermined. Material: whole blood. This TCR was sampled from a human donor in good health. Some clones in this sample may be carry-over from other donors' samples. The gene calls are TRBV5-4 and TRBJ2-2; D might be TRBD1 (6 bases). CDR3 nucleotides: TGTGCCAGCAGCTTGTGGGGACAATCGAACACCGGGGAGCTGTTTTTT. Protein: CASSLWGQSNTGELFF.